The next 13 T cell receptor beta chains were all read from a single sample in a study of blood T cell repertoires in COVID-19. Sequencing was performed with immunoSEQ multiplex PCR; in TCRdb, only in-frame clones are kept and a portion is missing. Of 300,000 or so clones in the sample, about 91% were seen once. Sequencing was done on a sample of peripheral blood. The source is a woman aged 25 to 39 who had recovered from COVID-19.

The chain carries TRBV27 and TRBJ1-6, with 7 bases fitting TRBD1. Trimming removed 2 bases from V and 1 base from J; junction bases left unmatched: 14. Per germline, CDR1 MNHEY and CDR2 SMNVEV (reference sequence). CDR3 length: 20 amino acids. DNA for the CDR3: TGTGCCAGCAGTTTAATGAGGGGGCAGACCTGGGGGTCCTATAATTCACCCCTCCACTTT. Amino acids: CASSLMRGQTWGSYNSPLHF.

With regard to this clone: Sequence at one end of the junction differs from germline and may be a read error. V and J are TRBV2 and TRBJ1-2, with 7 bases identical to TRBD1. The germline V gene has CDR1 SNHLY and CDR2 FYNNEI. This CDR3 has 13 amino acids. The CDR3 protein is CASSEGQAYGYTF. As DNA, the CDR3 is TGTGCCAGCAGCGAAGGACAGGCCTATGGCTACACCTTC.

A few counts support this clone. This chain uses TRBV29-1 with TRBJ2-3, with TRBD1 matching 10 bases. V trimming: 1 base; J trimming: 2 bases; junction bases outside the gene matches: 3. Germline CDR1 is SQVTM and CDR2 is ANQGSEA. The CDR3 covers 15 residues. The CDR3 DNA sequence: TGCAGCGTTGAAGGGGGACAGGGGATCACAGATACGCAGTATTTT. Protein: CSVEGGQGITDTQYF.

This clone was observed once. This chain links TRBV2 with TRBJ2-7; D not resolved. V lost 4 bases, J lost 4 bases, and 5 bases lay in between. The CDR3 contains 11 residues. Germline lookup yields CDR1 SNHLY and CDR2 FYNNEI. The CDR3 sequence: CASSVTYEQYF. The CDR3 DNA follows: TGTGCCAGCAGTGTGACATACGAGCAGTACTTC.

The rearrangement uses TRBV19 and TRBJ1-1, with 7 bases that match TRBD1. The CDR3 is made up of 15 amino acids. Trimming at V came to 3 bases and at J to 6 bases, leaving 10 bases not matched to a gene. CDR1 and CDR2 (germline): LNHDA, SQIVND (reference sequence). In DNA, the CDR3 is TGTGCCAGTAGTATGGGTCGACAGGGTCTGCCTGAAGCTTTCTTT. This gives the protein CASSMGRQGLPEAFF.

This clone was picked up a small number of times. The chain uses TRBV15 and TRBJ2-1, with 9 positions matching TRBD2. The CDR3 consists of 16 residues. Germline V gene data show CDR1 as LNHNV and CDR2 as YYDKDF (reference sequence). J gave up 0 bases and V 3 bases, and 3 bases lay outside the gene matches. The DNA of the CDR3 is TGTGCCACCAGCAGGGGGACTAGCAGCTCCTACAATGAGCAGTTCTTC. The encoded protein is CATSRGTSSSYNEQFF.

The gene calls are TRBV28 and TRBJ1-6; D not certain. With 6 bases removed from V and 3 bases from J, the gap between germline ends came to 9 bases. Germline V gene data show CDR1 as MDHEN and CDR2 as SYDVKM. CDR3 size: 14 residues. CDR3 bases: TGTGCCAGCAGGTCCCTTCTCTATAATTCACCCCTCCACTTT. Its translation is CASRSLLYNSPLHF.

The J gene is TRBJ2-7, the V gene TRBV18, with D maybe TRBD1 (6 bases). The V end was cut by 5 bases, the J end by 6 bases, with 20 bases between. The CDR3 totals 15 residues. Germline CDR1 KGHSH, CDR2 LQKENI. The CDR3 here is CASSAPGAGEGEQYF. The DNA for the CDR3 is TGTGCCAGCTCAGCTCCGGGCGCAGGGGAAGGCGAGCAGTACTTC. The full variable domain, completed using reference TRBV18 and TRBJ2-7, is NAGVMQNPRHLVRRRGQEARLRCSPMKGHSHVYWYRQLPEEGLKFMVYLQKENIIDESGMPKERFSAEFPKEGPSILRIQQVVRGDSAAYFCASSAPGAGEGEQYFGPGTRLTVT.

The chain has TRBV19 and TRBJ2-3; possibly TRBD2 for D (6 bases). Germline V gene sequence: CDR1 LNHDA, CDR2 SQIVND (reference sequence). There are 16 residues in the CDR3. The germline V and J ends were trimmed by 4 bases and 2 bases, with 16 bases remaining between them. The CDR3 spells CASSRALSGFTDTQYF. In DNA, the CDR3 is TGTGCCAGTAGTAGAGCGCTTAGCGGATTCACAGATACGCAGTATTTT. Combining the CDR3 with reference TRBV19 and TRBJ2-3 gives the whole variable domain DGGITQSPKYLFRKEGQNVTLSCEQNLNHDAMYWYRQDPGQGLRLIYYSQIVNDFQKGDIAEGYSVSREKKESFPLTVTSAQKNPTAFYLCASSRALSGFTDTQYFGPGTRLTVL.

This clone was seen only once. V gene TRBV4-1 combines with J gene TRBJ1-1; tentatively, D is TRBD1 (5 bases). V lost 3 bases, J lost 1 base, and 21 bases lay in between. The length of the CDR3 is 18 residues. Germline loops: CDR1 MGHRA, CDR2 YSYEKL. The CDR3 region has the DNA TGCGCCAGCAGCCACTTTATTGGTTCGGCAGGGAAGAACACTGAAGCTTTCTTT. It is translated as CASSHFIGSAGKNTEAFF.

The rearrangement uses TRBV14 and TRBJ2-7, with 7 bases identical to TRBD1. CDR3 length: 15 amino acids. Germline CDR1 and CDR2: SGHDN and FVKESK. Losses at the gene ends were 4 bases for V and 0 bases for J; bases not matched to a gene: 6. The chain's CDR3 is CASSRSTGNSYEQYF. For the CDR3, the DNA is TGTGCCAGCAGCCGATCGACAGGGAACTCCTACGAGCAGTACTTC.

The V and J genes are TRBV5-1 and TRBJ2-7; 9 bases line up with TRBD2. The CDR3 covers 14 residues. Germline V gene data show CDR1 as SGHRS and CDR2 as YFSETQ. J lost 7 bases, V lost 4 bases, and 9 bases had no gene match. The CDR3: CASSAGGLHQEQYF. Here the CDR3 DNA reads TGCGCCAGCAGCGCGGGGGGGCTCCATCAGGAGCAGTACTTC.

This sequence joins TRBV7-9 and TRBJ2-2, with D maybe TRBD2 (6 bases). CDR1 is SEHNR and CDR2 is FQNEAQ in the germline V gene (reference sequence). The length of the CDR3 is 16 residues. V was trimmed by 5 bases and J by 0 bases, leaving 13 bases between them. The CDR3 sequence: CASSAGPATNTGELFF. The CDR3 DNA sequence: TGTGCCAGCAGCGCGGGACCTGCCACGAACACCGGGGAGCTGTTTTTT. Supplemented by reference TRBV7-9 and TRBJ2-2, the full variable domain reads DTGVSQNPRHKITKRGQNVTFRCDPISEHNRLYWYRQTLGQGPEFLTYFQNEAQLEKSRLLSDRFSAERPKGSFSTLEIQRTEQGDSAMYLCASSAGPATNTGELFFGEGSRLTVL.